Below are 21 T cell receptor beta chains sequenced from a single sample in a study of cytomegalovirus exposure and HLA in healthy donors. Both 60 Vbeta primers and 13 Jbeta primers went into the PCR. Sequenced by immunoSEQ multiplex PCR; TCRdb stores in-frame clones only, minus some. The profile covers 200,000 or so clones, with 82% appearing a single time and about 0.094% taken by the ten largest. Input material: PBMCs. Every receptor here comes from a boy between 2 and 10 years old in good health and CMV-seronegative.

This clone has more than one count but fewer than ten. The chain recombines TRBV6-5 with TRBJ2-2, with 11 positions matching TRBD1. Germline V gene sequence: CDR1 MNHEY, CDR2 SVGAGI. The CDR3 is 16 amino acids. Trimming cost V 2 bases and J 7 bases; bases outside gene matches: 6. The CDR3 spells CASSYTRTGGVGELFF. CDR3 bases: TGTGCCAGCAGTTACACCCGGACAGGGGGCGTCGGGGAGCTGTTTTTT.

V usage is TRBV5-5 and J usage is TRBJ2-3; 11 nucleotides agree with TRBD2. The ends lost 4 bases at V and 6 bases at J; junction bases unmatched: 13. The V gene's germline CDR1 is SGHKS and CDR2 YYEKEE (reference sequence). This CDR3 contains 17 residues. The CDR3 sequence is CASSSGLSGGAGDTQYF. The CDR3 DNA reads TGTGCCAGCAGCAGCGGGCTTAGCGGGGGGGCGGGGGATACGCAGTATTTT.

The chain joins TRBV9 to TRBJ2-7, with 7 bases fitting TRBD1. This CDR3 has 16 amino acids. CDR1 SGDLS and CDR2 YYNGEE come from the germline V gene. After removal of 0 bases from V and 4 bases from J, the junction contained 10 bases not matched to a gene. The CDR3 DNA follows: TGTGCCAGCAGCGTAGATCCCTCGCAGGGGGAGTACGAGCAGTACTTC. This codes for CASSVDPSQGEYEQYF.

V is TRBV6-1 and J is TRBJ2-7; 7 bases match TRBD1. Per the germline V gene, CDR1 is MNHNS and CDR2 is SASEGT. The CDR3 is 11 amino acids. The ends lost 7 bases at V and 6 bases at J; junction bases unmatched: 3. As DNA, the CDR3 is TGTGCCAGCACAACAGGGGTCGAGCAGTACTTC. Translated, it gives CASTTGVEQYF.

This clone was counted only a few times. The rearrangement joins TRBV5-6 to TRBJ1-1; D is possibly TRBD1 (6 bases). From germline, CDR1 is SGHDT and CDR2 YYEEEE. V was cut by 1 base and J by 8 bases, with 6 bases left in between. CDR3 length: 11 amino acids. The DNA for the CDR3 is TGTGCCAGCAGCTTGAGGGGGGAAGCTTTCTTT. It codes for CASSLRGEAFF. Complete variable domain (other parts from reference TRBV5-6 and TRBJ1-1): DAGVTQSPTHLIKTRGQQVTLRCSPKSGHDTVSWYQQALGQGPQFIFQYYEEEERQRGNFPDRFSGHQFPNYSSELNVNALLLGDSALYLCASSLRGEAFFGQGTRLTVV.

V is TRBV6-1 and J is TRBJ1-5; 7 nucleotides line up with TRBD1. Germline CDR1 and CDR2: MNHNS and SASEGT. The V segment lost 4 bases and the J segment 7 bases; nucleotides outside the gene matches: 7. The CDR3 consists of 14 residues. In DNA form, the CDR3 reads TGTGCCAGCAGTGGACGACAGGGTGGCCAGCCCCAGCATTTT. Its translation is CASSGRQGGQPQHF.

The J gene is TRBJ2-7, the V gene TRBV18; possibly TRBD1 for D (5 bases). CDR3 length: 13 residues. Trimming cost V 5 bases and J 1 base, with 9 bases left between them. Looked up from germline, CDR1 is KGHSH and CDR2 is LQKENI. CDR3 nucleotides: TGTGCCAGCTCATCTCCAGGGTCCTACGAGCAGTACTTC. Translating it yields CASSSPGSYEQYF.

The genes are TRBV7-6 and TRBJ2-5, with D perhaps TRBD2 (5 bases). CDR3 length equals 15 residues. CDR1 SGHVS and CDR2 FNYEAQ come from the germline V gene. V dropped 4 bases and J dropped 0 bases, with 12 bases sitting between them. In DNA, the CDR3 is TGTGCCAGCAGCTCTTCGACGGGATACCAAGAGACCCAGTACTTC. Translated: CASSSSTGYQETQYF.

This chain links TRBV7-9 with TRBJ1-6, with TRBD1 as a possible D gene (5 bases). Trimming left V 4 bases short and J 8 bases short, with 15 bases between. CDR3 size: 15 residues. Germline V lookup: CDR1 SEHNR, CDR2 FQNEAQ (reference sequence). CDR3 DNA sequence: TGTGCCAGCAGCTCCCCGGGGGACCTATATTCACCCCTCCACTTT. Translating gives CASSSPGDLYSPLHF.

The chain couples TRBV11-3 to TRBJ2-1; no clear D. Deletions cut 2 bases from V and 6 bases from J, with 8 bases between. Looked up from germline, CDR1 is SGHNT and CDR2 is YENEEA. The CDR3 consists of 13 residues. CDR3 protein: CASSLLFSNEQFF. The CDR3 DNA follows: TGTGCCAGCAGCTTACTCTTTTCCAATGAGCAGTTCTTC.

CDR3 in DNA: TGTGCCAGCAGCGGAATGGGACTAGCGGGGGGGTCAGTCACCGGGGAGCTGTTTTTT. Amino acids: CASSGMGLAGGSVTGELFF. The chain joins TRBV9 to TRBJ2-2; TRBD2 agrees at 16 bases. With V trimmed by 3 bases and J by 4 bases, 9 bases remained unmatched. Germline-derived CDR1 and CDR2 are SGDLS and YYNGEE. The CDR3 spans 19 residues.

CDR3 residues: CASSLGLAAKTQYF. The CDR3 nucleotides read TGCGCCAGCAGCTTGGGACTAGCGGCGAAGACCCAGTACTTC. The chain uses TRBV5-1 and TRBJ2-5, with 9 bases identical to TRBD2. The CDR3 runs to 14 residues. The trim removed 0 bases at V and 6 bases at J, leaving 3 bases unmatched. Germline CDR1 SGHRS, CDR2 YFSETQ. Based on the CDR3 plus reference TRBV5-1 and TRBJ2-5, the full variable domain is KAGVTQTPRYLIKTRGQQVTLSCSPISGHRSVSWYQQTPGQGLQFLFEYFSETQRNKGNFPGRFSGRQFSNSRSEMNVSTLELGDSALYLCASSLGLAAKTQYFGPGTRLLVL.

Of note for this clone: Germline and junction disagree at one end, which may indicate a read error. The chain joins TRBV10-3 to TRBJ2-1; 9 positions match TRBD1. This CDR3 spans 13 amino acids. Germline assignment: CDR1 ENHRY and CDR2 SYGVKD. The CDR3 sequence: CATDRGEGNEQLF. CDR3 sequence (DNA): TGTGCCACTGACAGGGGGGAGGGCAATGAGCAGCTCTTC.

V usage is TRBV5-4 and J usage is TRBJ2-5; 9 positions agree with TRBD1. V lost 2 bases and J lost 7; bases outside the gene matches: 9. The CDR3 spans 15 residues. The germline V gene encodes CDR1 SGHNT and CDR2 YYREEE (reference sequence). The DNA for the CDR3 is TGTGCCAGCAGCTTAATCCGGGACAGGGAGAGGACCCAGTACTTC. Protein sequence: CASSLIRDRERTQYF.

This rearrangement joins TRBV5-1 to TRBJ2-5, with 8 positions matching TRBD2. CDR1 and CDR2 from the germline V gene are SGHRS and YFSETQ. The ends lost 0 bases at V and 7 bases at J; junction bases unmatched: 8. The CDR3 contains 15 residues. CDR3: CASSLAAPTSGTQYF. CDR3 nucleotide sequence: TGCGCCAGCAGCTTGGCAGCTCCCACTAGCGGGACCCAGTACTTC.

This clone appeared once. The chain has TRBV4-3 and TRBJ1-2, with D possibly TRBD1 on 5 matching bases. Germline CDR1 LGHNA, CDR2 YSLEER. This CDR3 has 16 residues. Trimming took off 0 bases at V and 8 bases at J, with 19 bases between the two ends. CDR3 DNA: TGCGCCAGCAGCCAAGATCTTACAGGTAGCAAAGGGGGCTACACCTTC. Protein product: CASSQDLTGSKGGYTF.

The genes are TRBV5-4 and TRBJ1-2; TRBD1 agrees at 8 bases. After removal of 4 bases from V and 4 bases from J, the junction contained 6 bases not matched to a gene. This CDR3 contains 14 residues. From germline, CDR1 is SGHNT and CDR2 YYREEE (reference sequence). CDR3 sequence reads: CASSGDRFPYGYTF. CDR3 nucleotide sequence: TGTGCCAGCAGCGGGGACAGGTTCCCCTATGGCTACACCTTC.

The rearrangement uses TRBV7-9 and TRBJ2-5; the D gene is possibly TRBD2 (6 bases). V was pared by 4 bases and J by 5 bases, with 17 bases between. The CDR3 is 15 residues long. Germline V gene sequence: CDR1 SEHNR, CDR2 FQNEAQ (reference sequence). The CDR3 loop reads CASSSGLHKVETQYF. In DNA form, the CDR3 reads TGTGCCAGCAGCTCGGGACTGCACAAAGTGGAGACCCAGTACTTC.

The CDR3 sequence is CGRQSHATQYF. CDR3 DNA: TGCGGAAGACAGTCTCATGCTACGCAGTATTTT. V gene TRBV20-1 combines with J gene TRBJ2-3, with D maybe TRBD1 (5 bases). Germline lookup yields CDR1 DFQATT and CDR2 SNEGSKA (reference sequence). This CDR3 spans 11 amino acids.

The chain couples TRBV4-2 to TRBJ2-7; D call uncertain. The germline V gene has CDR1 LGHNA and CDR2 YNFKEQ. With 1 base removed from V and 6 bases from J, the gap between germline ends came to 10 bases. CDR3 length: 13 residues. This CDR3 is CASSQGNTGEQYF. The DNA of the CDR3 is TGTGCCAGCAGCCAAGGCAACACGGGCGAGCAGTACTTC.

V gene TRBV4-3 combines with J gene TRBJ2-3, with a weak D call TRBD2 (5 bases). Germline CDR1 is LGHNA and CDR2 is YSLEER. Trimming shortened V by 4 bases and J by 0 bases, and 17 bases separated the two germline ends. The CDR3 covers 17 residues. The CDR3 reads CASSPQRTYRSTDTQYF. For the CDR3, the DNA is TGCGCCAGCAGCCCCCAGAGGACTTACCGAAGCACAGATACGCAGTATTTT.